This T cell receptor beta chain is drawn from a study of T cell responses to AZD1222 COVID-19 vaccine. Study-wide results and caveats: Two AZD1222 administrations were followed by greater Spike-specific TCR breadth and depth.

Pooling of second doses given at about 4 or about 12 weeks was done. This clone showed up just once. Antigen: not known. Method: immunoSEQ multiplex PCR; TCRdb's copy keeps in-frame clones and lacks some. The table records fewer than 150,000 clones, roughly nine tenths of them present only once. This CDR3 contains 13 residues. V dropped 0 bases and J dropped 8; count of bases not matched to a gene: 1. Germline CDR1 and CDR2: LGHDT and YNNKEL (reference sequence). The TCR comes from an adult who received the AZD1222 COVID-19 vaccine. The source material was peripheral blood, sampled 28 days after the second AZD1222 dose. This chain links TRBV3-1 (or the pseudogene TRBV3-2) with TRBJ2-3; 8 bases map to TRBD1. The CDR3 spells CASSQEQGATQYF. The CDR3 bases are TGTGCCAGCAGCCAAGAGCAGGGGGCTACGCAGTATTTT.